One sample yielded the 10 T cell receptor beta chains listed below, sequenced in a study of regulatory T cells in long-lasting Graves disease. The time point: newly diagnosed GD, antithyroid drugs for less than 3 months. Generation of the TCR library employed RNA extracted from PBMCs. Researchers made TCR beta libraries by using iRepertoire HTBI primers and running Arm-PCR on CDR3 regions. TCRdb redid the calling of the multiplex PCR reads with MiXCR, one entry per CDR3 protein. This repertoire shows more than 300,000 distinct CDR3 sequences, approximately 12% found once; its top ten account for approximately 20%. These sequences were also reported in another study, on T cells in Graves' hyperthyroidism and ophthalmopathy.

The sample in question was peripheral blood mononuclear cells (PBMCs), obtained at new diagnosis, from a patient treated with antithyroid drugs. These receptors were obtained from a woman under 30 with Graves disease.

This chain links TRBV5-5 with TRBJ1-2, with 10 bases fitting TRBD1. The CDR3 is 16 amino acids. CDR1 SGHKS and CDR2 YYEKEE come from the germline V gene (reference sequence). The J segment lost 2 bases and the V segment lost 4 bases, leaving 8 bases of the junction unmatched. As DNA, the CDR3 is TGTGCCAGCAGCCAGCTTACGGACAGGGGGAACTATGGCTACACCTTC. Its protein is CASSQLTDRGNYGYTF.

This clonotype was counted ten times or more. This chain connects TRBV7-2 to TRBJ2-5; possibly TRBD1 for D (5 bases). The V end was cut by 4 bases, the J end by 2 bases, with 11 bases between. The CDR3 length is 14 residues. From germline, CDR1 is SGHTA and CDR2 FQGNSA. The CDR3 loop is CASSSRTSQETQYF. The CDR3 DNA is TGTGCCAGCAGCTCTCGGACATCTCAAGAGACCCAGTACTTC. Filled out from reference TRBV7-2 and TRBJ2-5, the complete variable domain reads GAGVSQSPSNKVTEKGKDVELRCDPISGHTALYWYRQSLGQGLEFLIYFQGNSAPDKSGLPSDRFSAERTGGSVSTLTIQRTQQEDSAVYLCASSSRTSQETQYFGPGTRLLVL.

The CDR3 DNA reads as TGCGCCAGCAGCCAAGATCGTGGGGGGTACGTCGCTGGCACAGATACGCAGTATTTT. This gives the protein CASSQDRGGYVAGTDTQYF. V usage is TRBV4-1 and J usage is TRBJ2-3, with TRBD2 as a possible D gene (6 bases). The germline CDR1 and CDR2 sequences are MGHRA and YSYEKL. The CDR3 is 19 amino acids. V dropped 0 bases and J dropped 1 base, with 20 bases sitting between them.

The chain has TRBV20-1 and TRBJ1-5, with a tentative D call TRBD1 (5 bases). The germline V gene encodes CDR1 DFQATT and CDR2 SNEGSKA (reference sequence). This CDR3 comprises 13 residues. Trimming took off 5 bases at V and 3 bases at J, with 11 bases between the two ends. In DNA form, the CDR3 reads TGCAGTGCTGACGGGGGGGTCAATCAGCCCCAGCATTTT. Translated: CSADGGVNQPQHF.

This clonotype was recorded a few times. This chain joins TRBV27 and TRBJ2-1; D gene uncertain. This CDR3 has 16 amino acids. CDR1 is MNHEY, CDR2 SMNVEV, per germline (reference sequence). V lost 5 bases and J lost 8, with 22 bases in between. CDR3 protein: CASSTLTENSGDEQFF. The CDR3 bases are TGTGCCAGCAGTACTCTCACAGAGAATTCCGGCGATGAGCAGTTCTTC.

This clonotype has ten or more counts. The CDR3, as DNA: TGTGCCACCCCCGGACAGCCACAATGGGATTTCTACGAGCAGTACGTC. Translated: CATPGQPQWDFYEQYV. This sequence joins TRBV6-9 and TRBJ2-7, with D possibly matching TRBD1 (6 bases). Germline V gene sequence: CDR1 MNHGY, CDR2 SVAAGI. The CDR3 is 16 amino acids. Trimming cost V 10 bases and J 3 bases, with 25 bases left between them.

In this sample, this clonotype turned up many times. The V gene is TRBV5-1, the J gene TRBJ1-2, with D unclear. This CDR3 is built from 16 residues. V lost 0 bases to trimming and J lost 1 base, with 13 bases between them. CDR1 and CDR2 from the germline V gene are SGHRS and YFSETQ. The DNA for the CDR3 is TGCGCCAGCAGCTTGGACGGTTTGGCGGTTAACTATGGCTACACCTTC. It codes for CASSLDGLAVNYGYTF.

The rearrangement uses TRBV28 and TRBJ2-7; D perhaps matches TRBD1 (5 bases). The CDR3 length is 11 residues. Germline V CDR1 and CDR2: MDHEN, SYDVKM. Trimming took off 6 bases at V and 10 bases at J, with 13 bases between the two ends. The CDR3 DNA sequence: TGTGCCAGCAGCCTCCAGGGATTCCAGTACTTC. It codes for CASSLQGFQYF.

This clonotype was seen a single time. A much larger clonotype is one base distant, so this may be a read error. The V and J genes are TRBV7-9 and TRBJ2-7, with 7 positions matching TRBD1. J was trimmed by 5 bases and V by 4 bases; bases with no gene match: 11. The CDR3 has 15 amino acids. Per the germline V gene, CDR1 is SEHNR and CDR2 is FQNEAQ (reference sequence). The DNA for the CDR3 is TGTGCCAGCAGCTCCGATCGAGAGGGGGCAAACGAGCAGTACTTC. Protein sequence: CASSSDREGANEQYF.

This clonotype was detected only a few times. This chain connects TRBV19 to TRBJ2-2; the D gene could be TRBD1 or TRBD2 (5 bases each). The CDR3 has 15 amino acids. Deletions cut 6 bases from V and 4 bases from J, with 15 bases between. The V gene's germline CDR1 is LNHDA and CDR2 SQIVND (reference sequence). CDR3 amino acids: CASSPIGGATGELFF. Here the CDR3 DNA reads TGTGCCAGTAGCCCCATTGGGGGAGCCACCGGGGAGCTGTTTTTT. The variable domain in full, with the rest retrieved from reference TRBV19 and TRBJ2-2, is DGGITQSPKYLFRKEGQNVTLSCEQNLNHDAMYWYRQDPGQGLRLIYYSQIVNDFQKGDIAEGYSVSREKKESFPLTVTSAQKNPTAFYLCASSPIGGATGELFFGEGSRLTVL.